These 26 T cell receptor beta chains share one sample of origin, sequenced in a study of cytomegalovirus exposure and HLA in healthy donors. 13 Jbeta primers and 60 Vbeta primers were used for the PCR. Sequencing was performed with immunoSEQ multiplex PCR; in TCRdb, only in-frame clones are kept and a portion is missing. Of approximately 150,000 clones in the sample, about three quarters are singletons; the top ten hold around 7%. The sequenced sample consisted of PBMCs. These receptors originate from a woman aged 40 to 55 in good health and CMV-seropositive.

This chain connects TRBV6-5 to TRBJ1-5, with 7 bases aligning to TRBD1. The CDR3 extends over 14 amino acids. J gave up 4 bases and V 6 bases, and 6 bases lay outside the gene matches. The germline V gene has CDR1 MNHEY and CDR2 SVGAGI. This CDR3 reads CASRKAGGNQPQHF. In DNA form, the CDR3 reads TGTGCCAGCAGAAAAGCAGGGGGTAATCAGCCCCAGCATTTT.

The chain recombines TRBV6-5 with TRBJ2-7, with D perhaps TRBD1 (5 bases). Trimming removed 0 bases at V and 4 bases at J, with 10 bases between. CDR3 length: 14 amino acids. Germline loops: CDR1 MNHEY, CDR2 SVGAGI. The CDR3 region has the DNA TGTGCCAGCAGTTACTCGGCAGGGCCGTACGAGCAGTACTTC. This gives the protein CASSYSAGPYEQYF.

This clone was recorded once. CDR3 amino acids: CASSRSGLSGNTIYF. CDR3 sequence (DNA): TGTGCCAGCAGTCGCAGCGGGCTCTCTGGAAACACCATATATTTT. The rearrangement joins TRBV6-6 to TRBJ1-3; D remains unclear. The CDR3 extends over 15 amino acids. The V gene's germline CDR1 is MNHNY and CDR2 SVGAGI (reference sequence). V gave up 5 bases and J gave up 0 bases, with 11 bases separating them.

The CDR3 region has the DNA TGTGCCAGCAGTCGAGAACTCTTAAACTACGAGCAGTACTTC. Its translation is CASSRELLNYEQYF. The J gene is TRBJ2-7, the V gene TRBV6-1; D gene ambiguous. The V gene lost 5 bases and the J gene lost 3 bases, with 14 bases spanning the gap. CDR3 size: 14 residues. CDR1 is MNHNS, CDR2 SASEGT, per germline.

This clone was found a few times. The V gene is TRBV7-2, the J gene TRBJ1-2; no clear D. The V end lost 1 base, the J end lost 9 bases, and 12 bases lay between the germline ends. The CDR3 is 13 amino acids. In germline, CDR1 is SGHTA, CDR2 FQGNSA. This CDR3 is CASSLVGVVSYTF. The DNA for the CDR3 is TGTGCCAGCAGCTTAGTCGGGGTGGTAAGCTACACCTTC.

The chain couples TRBV28 to TRBJ2-3, with a tentative D call TRBD2 (7 bases). The CDR3 totals 15 residues. CDR1 MDHEN and CDR2 SYDVKM come from the germline V gene. Trimming stripped 8 bases from V and 3 bases from J, with 18 bases between. CDR3 sequence reads: CASRRGAQPTDTQYF. For the CDR3, the DNA is TGTGCCAGCCGTCGGGGGGCACAACCTACAGATACGCAGTATTTT. Looking up the rest from reference TRBV28 and TRBJ2-3 gives the full variable domain: DVKVTQSSRYLVKRTGEKVFLECVQDMDHENMFWYRQDPGLGLRLIYFSYDVKMKEKGDIPEGYSVSREKKERFSLILESASTNQTSMYLCASRRGAQPTDTQYFGPGTRLTVL.

The CDR3 here is CASSLAPDRGSYGYTF. The CDR3, as DNA: TGTGCCAGCAGCTTAGCGCCGGACAGGGGCAGCTATGGCTACACCTTC. The V and J genes are TRBV7-9 and TRBJ1-2; 9 bases are a match to TRBD1. This CDR3 is 16 amino acids long. V trimming: 0 bases; J trimming: 4 bases; junction bases outside the gene matches: 6. Germline lookup yields CDR1 SEHNR and CDR2 FQNEAQ (reference sequence).

CDR3 in amino acids: CASSVLLAGFRETQYF. The CDR3 DNA sequence: TGTGCCAGCAGTGTATTGCTAGCGGGCTTCCGAGAGACCCAGTACTTC. This chain joins TRBV2 and TRBJ2-5, with 8 bases identical to TRBD2. This CDR3 comprises 16 residues. In germline, CDR1 is SNHLY, CDR2 FYNNEI. After removal of 4 bases from V and 4 bases from J, the junction contained 11 bases not matched to a gene.

Points on this clone: An end of the junction differs from the germline gene, which may be a read error. The chain links TRBV27 to TRBJ2-4, with 8 bases fitting TRBD2. Looked up from germline, CDR1 is MNHEY and CDR2 is SMNVEV (reference sequence). This CDR3 has 16 residues. Here the CDR3 DNA reads TGTGCCAGCGCAACTGTTGCGGGGGGAGCCAAAAACAGTCAGTACTTC. Translated, it gives CASATVAGGAKNSQYF.

V and J are TRBV9 and TRBJ2-7; D ambiguous. CDR3 length: 15 amino acids. The V gene's germline CDR1 is SGDLS and CDR2 YYNGEE. V was clipped by 5 bases and J by 4 bases, with 19 bases between them. The CDR3 region is CASSRLEGFGYEQYF. The CDR3 DNA reads TGTGCCAGCAGTCGACTCGAAGGATTTGGTTACGAGCAGTACTTC.

The chain uses TRBV5-1 and TRBJ2-3; 8 bases agree with TRBD2. Germline V gene lookup returns CDR1 SGHRS and CDR2 YFSETQ. This CDR3 has 16 residues. Trimming removed 0 bases from V and 2 bases from J; junction bases left unmatched: 5. The CDR3 nucleotides are TGCGCCAGCAGCTTGGAAGGTAGCGGGGACACAGATACGCAGTATTTT. This codes for CASSLEGSGDTDTQYF.

This clone was seen only once. The chain combines TRBV27 with TRBJ2-5; TRBD2 aligns across 8 bases. The CDR3 length is 17 residues. V dropped 2 bases and J dropped 1; count of bases not matched to a gene: 9. Germline assignment: CDR1 MNHEY and CDR2 SMNVEV (reference sequence). CDR3 DNA: TGTGCCAGCAGTTTACTCGGGGGGCGGGGGGCCCAAGAGACCCAGTACTTC. Protein: CASSLLGGRGAQETQYF.

V usage is TRBV4-2 and J usage is TRBJ1-5; maybe TRBD1 (5 bases). V dropped 1 base and J dropped 4 bases, with 11 bases sitting between them. This CDR3 is built from 15 residues. Germline lookup yields CDR1 LGHNA and CDR2 YNFKEQ. The CDR3 here is CASSQGRQLNQPQHF. Written as DNA, the CDR3 is TGTGCCAGCAGCCAAGGTCGACAGCTGAATCAGCCCCAGCATTTT.

With respect to this clone: Germline and junction disagree at one end, which may indicate a read error. The chain couples TRBV5-6 to TRBJ2-4; D is perhaps TRBD2 (7 bases). CDR3 length: 17 residues. The germline CDR1 and CDR2 sequences are SGHDT and YYEEEE. CDR3 protein: CASSPGGGVGAKNSQYF. Written as DNA, the CDR3 is TGTGCCAGCAGCCCGGGTGGGGGGGTGGGGGCCAAAAACAGTCAGTACTTC.

The chain recombines TRBV14 with TRBJ2-6, with 7 bases fitting TRBD2. CDR1 is SGHDN and CDR2 is FVKESK in the germline V gene. The CDR3 covers 14 residues. With 8 bases clipped from V and 0 bases from J, the junction kept 1 base outside the gene matches. CDR3 residues: CASRGDSGANVLTF. CDR3 DNA sequence: TGTGCCAGCCGGGGGGACTCTGGGGCCAACGTCCTGACTTTC.

This clone was found a few times. The rearrangement links TRBV6-5 to TRBJ2-7; a possible D gene is TRBD2 (6 bases). CDR1 is MNHEY and CDR2 is SVGAGI in the germline V gene. The CDR3 is 12 residues long. V was shortened by 2 bases and J by 6 bases, with 8 bases between the two germline ends. The CDR3 region has the DNA TGTGCCAGCAGTTACATGGGGGGCGAGCAGTACTTC. As protein: CASSYMGGEQYF.

The chain carries TRBV11-3 and TRBJ1-2; D is possibly TRBD1 (6 bases). V lost 5 bases and J 8 bases, leaving 21 bases between the germline ends. The CDR3 is made up of 15 amino acids. Germline-derived CDR1 and CDR2 are SGHNT and YENEEA. CDR3 sequence reads: CASSKTLGAEGGYTF. The CDR3 nucleotides are TGTGCCAGCAGCAAAACCCTGGGGGCAGAAGGGGGCTACACCTTC.

This clone turned up a few times. V and J are TRBV4-2 and TRBJ2-3; 9 bases line up with TRBD2. In germline, CDR1 is LGHNA, CDR2 YNFKEQ. This CDR3 has 18 residues. V was clipped by 0 bases and J by 1 base; unmatched bases: 8. CDR3 in DNA: TGTGCCAGCAGCCAAGAAGTAGCGGGGGCCTTGGGCACAGATACGCAGTATTTT. Amino acids: CASSQEVAGALGTDTQYF.

The V and J genes are TRBV28 and TRBJ2-7; possible D gene TRBD1, 5 bases. Germline CDR1 is MDHEN and CDR2 is SYDVKM. The CDR3 spans 19 residues. V shed 2 bases and J shed 3 bases, with 26 bases lying between them. DNA for the CDR3: TGTGCCAGCAGTTTACTCCCCACCTCGTGGGCAGGGATGAGCTACGAGCAGTACTTC. Amino acid sequence: CASSLLPTSWAGMSYEQYF.

The rearrangement links TRBV11-1 to TRBJ1-3; no clear D. The V and J ends lost 5 bases and 2 bases respectively, with 10 bases between them. The germline V gene has CDR1 SGHAT and CDR2 FQDESV (reference sequence). The CDR3 sequence is 14 residues long. The CDR3 DNA reads as TGTGCCAGCAGCCTGGGCCCGACTGGAAACACCATATATTTT. It codes for CASSLGPTGNTIYF. Full variable domain (rest looked up from reference TRBV11-1 and TRBJ1-3): EAEVAQSPRYKITEKSQAVAFWCDPISGHATLYWYRQILGQGPELLVQFQDESVVDDSQLPKDRFSAERLKGVDSTLKIQPAELGDSAMYLCASSLGPTGNTIYFGEGSWLTVV.

The chain has TRBV19 and TRBJ1-2; 7 bases map to TRBD1. Germline CDR1 and CDR2: LNHDA and SQIVND (reference sequence). J gave up 4 bases and V 6 bases, and 5 bases lay outside the gene matches. This CDR3 contains 13 residues. CDR3 loop: CASSTRTGYGYTF. In DNA, the CDR3 is TGTGCCAGTAGCACCCGGACAGGCTATGGCTACACCTTC.

The chain links TRBV30 to TRBJ1-5, with 7 bases aligning to TRBD1. V shed 2 bases, J shed 6 bases, and the junction held 7 bases outside the gene matches. This CDR3 has 14 residues. Germline V gene lookup returns CDR1 GTSNPN and CDR2 SVGIG (reference sequence). The CDR3 loop reads CAWSYSGTAQPQHF. Written as DNA, the CDR3 is TGTGCCTGGAGTTACTCGGGGACAGCTCAGCCCCAGCATTTT.

Only one count was recorded for this clone. The V gene is TRBV6-6, the J gene TRBJ2-7; D may be TRBD2 (5 bases). Per the germline V gene, CDR1 is MNHNY and CDR2 is SVGAGI (reference sequence). V was trimmed by 5 bases and J by 13 bases, leaving 21 bases between them. CDR3 length: 13 residues. This CDR3 is CASSEGYRNRKYF. The CDR3 nucleotides are TGTGCCAGCAGTGAGGGTTATCGGAATAGGAAATACTTC.

The genes are TRBV19 and TRBJ2-6; D gene uncertain. There are 16 residues in the CDR3. Trimming stripped 6 bases from V and 0 bases from J, with 12 bases between. CDR1 and CDR2 from the germline V gene are LNHDA and SQIVND (reference sequence). CDR3 nucleotide sequence: TGTGCCAGTAGCCCCGGTTACCGCTCTGGGGCCAACGTCCTGACTTTC. This gives the protein CASSPGYRSGANVLTF.

CDR3 sequence (DNA): TGTGTCTGGGGGGGGACTAGCACTGAAGCTTTCTTT. It specifies CVWGGTSTEAFF. The rearrangement links TRBV7-9 to TRBJ1-1, with D maybe TRBD1 (5 bases). The germline V gene encodes CDR1 SEHNR and CDR2 FQNEAQ (reference sequence). CDR3 length: 12 residues.

This rearrangement joins TRBV5-6 to TRBJ1-1, with 7 bases lining up with TRBD1. Germline V CDR1 and CDR2: SGHDT, YYEEEE. The CDR3 consists of 14 residues. The J segment lost 6 bases and the V segment lost 3 bases, leaving 8 bases of the junction unmatched. As DNA, the CDR3 is TGTGCCAGCAGCTCCAGGGGGGTACGCCCTGAAGCTTTCTTT. It codes for CASSSRGVRPEAFF.